These 20 T cell receptor beta chains originate from one sample sequenced in a study of cytomegalovirus exposure and HLA in healthy donors. Primers included in the PCR were 60 Vbeta and 13 Jbeta primers. Produced via immunoSEQ multiplex PCR; TCRdb's table is partial and in-frame only. The sample contains just under 95,000 clones, approximately 84% of which appear only once. Sequenced material: PBMCs. All receptors derive from a woman between 18 and 29 years old in good health and CMV-seropositive.

The chain combines TRBV4-1 with TRBJ2-1, with 8 bases identical to TRBD2. With 4 bases clipped from V and 16 bases from J, the junction kept 12 bases outside the gene matches. Germline V gene lookup returns CDR1 MGHRA and CDR2 YSYEKL. This CDR3 is built from 13 residues. The CDR3 here is CASSPYASGRKFF. CDR3 nucleotides: TGCGCCAGCAGCCCCTACGCCAGCGGGAGAAAATTCTTC.

The chain couples TRBV18 to TRBJ1-1; no clear D. V was cut by 6 bases and J by 1 base, with 12 bases left in between. CDR1 KGHSH and CDR2 LQKENI come from the germline V gene. This CDR3 is 14 amino acids long. The CDR3 sequence is CASSAVRRNTEAFF. The CDR3 DNA is TGTGCCAGCTCTGCAGTCCGAAGGAACACTGAAGCTTTCTTT.

This clone was recorded a few times. The chain joins TRBV12-5 to TRBJ2-7; a weak D match, TRBD1 (5 bases). CDR1 LGHNT and CDR2 FRNRAP come from the germline V gene. The CDR3 is 13 amino acids. Deletions cut 1 base from V and 4 bases from J, with 8 bases between. CDR3 amino acids: CASGLDRSYEQYF. CDR3 DNA sequence: TGTGCTAGTGGTTTGGACAGGAGTTACGAGCAGTACTTC.

The chain employs TRBV5-6 and TRBJ2-7; D unclear. The V gene's germline CDR1 is SGHDT and CDR2 YYEEEE. There are 14 residues in the CDR3. V gave up 0 bases and J gave up 5 bases, with 12 bases separating them. CDR3 protein: CASSLAILTDEQYF. The CDR3 DNA reads as TGTGCCAGCAGCTTGGCCATTTTAACAGACGAGCAGTACTTC.

The V and J genes are TRBV7-3 and TRBJ2-1; tentatively, D is TRBD1 (6 bases). CDR1 and CDR2 (germline): SGHTA, FQGTGA. V dropped 0 bases and J dropped 7 bases, with 16 bases sitting between them. The CDR3 runs 16 residues. CDR3 DNA: TGTGCCAGCAGCTTAACATTAACAGGGCGAGGAAATGAGCAGTTCTTC. Its translation is CASSLTLTGRGNEQFF.

The CDR3 nucleotides are TGTGCCAGCAGCTTGGCCGACAGGGGATACAACTATGGCTACACCTTC. It codes for CASSLADRGYNYGYTF. The chain carries TRBV5-6 and TRBJ1-2; 8 bases fit TRBD1. There are 16 residues in the CDR3. The germline gives CDR1 SGHDT, CDR2 YYEEEE. Trimming cost V 0 bases and J 2 bases; bases outside gene matches: 6. The full variable domain, rest sourced from reference TRBV5-6 and TRBJ1-2, is DAGVTQSPTHLIKTRGQQVTLRCSPKSGHDTVSWYQQALGQGPQFIFQYYEEEERQRGNFPDRFSGHQFPNYSSELNVNALLLGDSALYLCASSLADRGYNYGYTFGSGTRLTVV.

The chain is built from TRBV5-4 and TRBJ2-1; TRBD2 might be the D (5 bases). Trimming removed 4 bases from V and 9 bases from J, with 20 bases in between. Per the germline V gene, CDR1 is SGHNT and CDR2 is YYREEE (reference sequence). This CDR3 spans 15 amino acids. This chain's CDR3 is CASSQGPGGLGEQFF. The CDR3 DNA is TGTGCCAGCAGCCAAGGGCCTGGAGGCCTGGGTGAGCAGTTCTTC.

This clone was observed a handful of times. The V call is TRBV6-6, the J call TRBJ2-3; TRBD2 agrees at 12 bases. The CDR3 spans 16 residues. J was trimmed by 0 bases and V by 6 bases; bases with no gene match: 4. The germline V gene encodes CDR1 MNHNY and CDR2 SVGAGI (reference sequence). For the CDR3, the DNA is TGTGCCAGCAGCCGGGGACTAGCGGGTAGCACAGATACGCAGTATTTT. Translating it yields CASSRGLAGSTDTQYF.

The rearrangement uses TRBV18 and TRBJ2-5; 7 bases align to TRBD1. CDR3 length: 14 residues. The junction had 4 bases not matched to a gene; V was cut back by 3 bases and J by 3 bases. The V gene's germline CDR1 is KGHSH and CDR2 LQKENI. In nucleotides, the CDR3 is TGTGCCAGCTCACCCCTCGACAGGGAAGAGACCCAGTACTTC. Translated: CASSPLDREETQYF.

The CDR3 sequence: CASSARQGRFTEAFF. In DNA form, the CDR3 reads TGTGCCAGCAGTGCCCGACAGGGGAGATTCACTGAAGCTTTCTTT. The gene calls are TRBV28 and TRBJ1-1, with 8 bases that match TRBD1. This CDR3 spans 15 amino acids. The germline V gene has CDR1 MDHEN and CDR2 SYDVKM. V lost 5 bases, J lost 4 bases, and 9 bases stayed unmatched.

The V and J genes are TRBV4-1 and TRBJ2-5, with 9 bases that match TRBD2. The CDR3 runs 15 residues. Unmatched junction bases numbered 4, after V lost 1 base and J lost 4 bases. Germline V gene sequence: CDR1 MGHRA, CDR2 YSYEKL. CDR3 DNA sequence: TGCGCCAGCAGCCAAGTAGCGGGGGTGGGAGAGACCCAGTACTTC. The encoded protein is CASSQVAGVGETQYF.

The J gene is TRBJ2-7, the V gene TRBV19; possibly TRBD1 for D (6 bases). V lost 3 bases and J lost 6, with 21 bases in between. CDR1 is LNHDA and CDR2 is SQIVND in the germline V gene (reference sequence). CDR3 length: 16 residues. CDR3 DNA: TGTGCCAGTAGTATCCTGGGGGCGCGAACTTTTTCCGAGCAGTACTTC. Protein sequence: CASSILGARTFSEQYF.

This clone was detected a few times. The J gene is TRBJ1-5, the V gene TRBV10-2, with TRBD1 matching 7 bases. The CDR3 consists of 13 residues. Germline V CDR1 and CDR2: WSHSY, SAAADI. The junction had 2 bases not matched to a gene; V was cut back by 3 bases and J by 6 bases. CDR3 protein: CASSDRGSQPQHF. CDR3 bases: TGCGCCAGCAGTGACAGGGGGAGTCAGCCCCAGCATTTT.

This clone was detected only a few times. V and J are TRBV5-1 and TRBJ1-1; the match to TRBD1 covers 7 bases. This CDR3 is built from 14 residues. Trimming at V came to 2 bases and at J to 3 bases, leaving 4 bases not matched to a gene. Germline CDR1 is SGHRS and CDR2 is YFSETQ. CDR3 amino acids: CASSLGGWDTEAFF. The DNA for the CDR3 is TGCGCCAGCAGCTTAGGGGGCTGGGACACTGAAGCTTTCTTT.

The CDR3 nucleotides are TGTGCCAGCAGCTTTGCCGGGACTAGCGGGAACAATGAGCAGTTCTTC. Its protein product is CASSFAGTSGNNEQFF. The gene calls are TRBV13 and TRBJ2-1, with 13 bases aligning to TRBD2. Losses at the gene ends were 3 bases for V and 5 bases for J; bases not matched to a gene: 4. Germline V gene lookup returns CDR1 PRHDT and CDR2 FYEKMQ (reference sequence). This CDR3 comprises 16 residues.

This chain joins TRBV7-6 and TRBJ1-2; 7 bases fit TRBD1. The CDR3 extends over 15 amino acids. Germline V gives CDR1 SGHVS, CDR2 FNYEAQ. J lost 2 bases, V lost 5 bases, and 8 bases had no gene match. The CDR3 region is CASSKFTGANYGYTF. The CDR3 nucleotides are TGTGCCAGCAGCAAATTTACAGGGGCAAACTATGGCTACACCTTC.

The V call is TRBV29-1, the J call TRBJ2-7; TRBD1 is a possible D gene (7 bases). Trimming shortened V by 7 bases and J by 5 bases, and 18 bases separated the two germline ends. CDR3 length equals 13 residues. Germline V lookup: CDR1 SQVTM, CDR2 ANQGSEA. The DNA for the CDR3 is TGCAGCGCGGGAGAAGGGGGCGGGGACGAGCAGTACTTC. It is translated as CSAGEGGGDEQYF.

The V and J genes are TRBV5-4 and TRBJ2-7; TRBD2 matches 15 bases. CDR3 length equals 16 residues. Trimming removed 0 bases from V and 3 bases from J; junction bases left unmatched: 1. Germline CDR1 reads SGHNT; CDR2 reads YYREEE (reference sequence). CDR3 in amino acids: CASSLGGLAGGYEQYF. CDR3 DNA sequence: TGTGCCAGCAGCTTGGGGGGACTAGCGGGGGGCTACGAGCAGTACTTC.

The rearrangement uses TRBV7-6 and TRBJ2-7, with 7 positions matching TRBD2. The CDR3 totals 16 residues. CDR1 is SGHVS, CDR2 FNYEAQ, per germline. V was pared by 2 bases and J by 3 bases, with 10 bases of the junction left unmatched. CDR3 nucleotide sequence: TGTGCCAGCAGCTTAAGGGAGGGGAGTCGAGGCTACGAGCAGTACTTC. Translation: CASSLREGSRGYEQYF.

The CDR3, as DNA: TGTGCCAGCTCACCGCCGGGACTACCTTCCTACGAGCAGTACTTC. As protein: CASSPPGLPSYEQYF. This sequence joins TRBV18 and TRBJ2-7; 7 nucleotides line up with TRBD2. Germline CDR1 reads KGHSH; CDR2 reads LQKENI. The junction had 6 bases not matched to a gene; V was cut back by 3 bases and J by 1 base. The CDR3 spans 15 residues.